These 6 T cell receptor beta chains share one sample of origin, sequenced in a study of cytomegalovirus exposure and HLA in healthy donors. The study ran its PCR with 60 Vbeta and 13 Jbeta primers. Produced via immunoSEQ multiplex PCR; TCRdb's table is partial and in-frame only. The table has approximately 110,000 clones, approximately 58% seen once. The sequenced sample was PBMCs. The receptors originated from a young woman in good health and CMV-seronegative.

This clone was found a few times. The chain joins TRBV7-3 to TRBJ1-2, with 7 positions matching TRBD1. The CDR3 is made up of 13 amino acids. CDR1 is SGHTA, CDR2 FQGTGA, per germline. After removal of 4 bases from V and 5 bases from J, the junction contained 4 bases not matched to a gene. This CDR3 reads CASSSDRRYGYTF. The CDR3 nucleotides are TGTGCCAGCAGCTCGGACAGGAGATATGGCTACACCTTC.

The chain couples TRBV4-3 to TRBJ2-7; no definite D call. The CDR3 contains 14 residues. The germline V and J ends were trimmed by 0 bases and 5 bases, with 11 bases remaining between them. Germline V CDR1 and CDR2: LGHNA, YSLEER. The CDR3 nucleotides read TGCGCCAGCAGCCAAGACTTGGGCAGGAACGAGCAGTACTTC. Protein product: CASSQDLGRNEQYF.

The chain combines TRBV13 with TRBJ2-7, with D tentatively TRBD2 (6 bases). V dropped 1 base and J dropped 5 bases, with 9 bases sitting between them. This CDR3 comprises 13 residues. From germline, CDR1 is PRHDT and CDR2 FYEKMQ (reference sequence). The CDR3 here is CASSLAGVDEQYF. The CDR3 DNA reads TGTGCCAGCAGCTTAGCGGGAGTTGACGAGCAGTACTTC.

The CDR3 loop is CASSSDSDEKLFF. CDR3 sequence (DNA): TGTGCCAGCAGCTCGGACAGTGATGAAAAACTGTTTTTT. The chain couples TRBV7-9 to TRBJ1-4, with D tentatively TRBD1 (6 bases). Germline assignment: CDR1 SEHNR and CDR2 FQNEAQ (reference sequence). V lost 4 bases and J lost 6, with 9 bases in between. The CDR3 runs 13 residues.

The chain uses TRBV7-2 and TRBJ1-1, with 8 bases lining up with TRBD1. J gave up 2 bases and V 5 bases, and 4 bases lay outside the gene matches. The germline V gene encodes CDR1 SGHTA and CDR2 FQGNSA. The CDR3 sequence is 14 residues long. CDR3 sequence: CASSKQGGNTEAFF. As DNA, the CDR3 is TGTGCCAGCAGCAAACAGGGGGGTAACACTGAAGCTTTCTTT.

V and J are TRBV30 and TRBJ2-7; TRBD2 matches at 13 bases. V trimming: 2 bases; J trimming: 5 bases; junction bases outside the gene matches: 9. This CDR3 is built from 16 residues. Germline V gene sequence: CDR1 GTSNPN, CDR2 SVGIG (reference sequence). The CDR3 protein is CAWSMPGLAGRDEQYF. In DNA, the CDR3 is TGTGCCTGGAGTATGCCGGGACTAGCGGGAAGGGACGAGCAGTACTTC.